Here is one T cell receptor (beta chain) with its context. This sample is drawn from a study of blood T cell repertoires in COVID-19. About the study: Samples came from the United States, Italy and Spain, spanning acute and convalescent COVID-19. From T cells, B-cell-depleted T cells, or PBMCs came the material, which was cDNA or gDNA.

In the authors' methods: From reference gene primer amplification, estimates of nucleated cell counts were derived. Measured with immunoSEQ multiplex PCR; TCRdb has only the in-frame clones, and not every one. That table is the source of V, J and clone size, and D and trimming were worked out from the DNA. The sample contains about 140,000 clones, approximately 85% of which appear only once. Trimming took 4 bases from V and 4 from J; bases not matched to a gene: 10. From germline, CDR1 is SGHRS and CDR2 YFSETQ. The CDR3 covers 15 residues. The receptor comes from a human donor with acute or convalescent COVID-19. The donor label of this sample is uncertain. The source material was peripheral blood. The genes are TRBV5-1 and TRBJ1-1, with 7 bases matching TRBD1. The CDR3 reads CASSAGQEIGTEAFF. The CDR3 DNA is TGCGCCAGCAGCGCTGGACAGGAAATAGGCACTGAAGCTTTCTTT. Together with reference TRBV5-1 and TRBJ1-1, the CDR3 gives the full variable domain: KAGVTQTPRYLIKTRGQQVTLSCSPISGHRSVSWYQQTPGQGLQFLFEYFSETQRNKGNFPGRFSGRQFSNSRSEMNVSTLELGDSALYLCASSAGQEIGTEAFFGQGTRLTVV.